The 17 T cell receptor beta chains presented below share a single source sample, sequenced in a study of shared clonotypes between healthy human individuals. TCRdb's copy holds only in-frame clones and misses some; the assay was immunoSEQ multiplex PCR. The table includes approximately 940,000 clones, about three quarters detected once. Sequenced input: memory CD4+ T cells sorted from blood. Described subset: CD45RA-negative fraction. The receptors come from a man aged 18 to 35 in good health.

The gene calls are TRBV9 and TRBJ2-2, with 8 bases identical to TRBD2. The germline V gene has CDR1 SGDLS and CDR2 YYNGEE. This CDR3 region has 19 residues. V trimming: 2 bases; J trimming: 4 bases; junction bases outside the gene matches: 16. The CDR3 spells CASSVTTGTRFLGTGELFF. As DNA, the CDR3 is TGTGCCAGCAGCGTGACCACCGGGACTAGATTTTTGGGCACCGGGGAGCTGTTTTTT.

This chain links TRBV6-4 with TRBJ1-1; 8 bases align to TRBD1. CDR3 size: 14 residues. Germline CDR1 and CDR2: MRHNA and SNTAGT. V shed 3 bases, J shed 4 bases, and the junction held 4 bases outside the gene matches. The CDR3 sequence: CASSEGQGSTEAFF. DNA for the CDR3: TGTGCCAGCAGTGAAGGACAGGGAAGCACTGAAGCTTTCTTT.

The rearrangement links TRBV6-6 to TRBJ1-5, with D unresolved. Per the germline V gene, CDR1 is MNHNY and CDR2 is SVGAGI (reference sequence). V was trimmed by 5 bases and J by 4 bases, leaving 9 bases between them. The CDR3 is made up of 13 amino acids. In DNA, the CDR3 is TGTGCCAGCAGTAAGTCAGTAAATCAGCCCCAGCATTTT. Its translation is CASSKSVNQPQHF.

V gene TRBV7-2 combines with J gene TRBJ1-5; 7 bases line up with TRBD1. With 1 base clipped from V and 4 bases from J, the junction kept 4 bases outside the gene matches. CDR3 length: 15 residues. CDR1 and CDR2 from the germline V gene are SGHTA and FQGNSA. The CDR3 region has the DNA TGTGCCAGCAGCTTAGGACAGGGCCAAAATCAGCCCCAGCATTTT. Translation: CASSLGQGQNQPQHF.

The chain uses TRBV11-2 and TRBJ2-1; 8 bases are shared with TRBD2. CDR1 and CDR2 (germline): SGHAT, FQNNGV. The CDR3 runs 14 residues. The J segment lost 8 bases and the V segment lost 2 bases, leaving 5 bases of the junction unmatched. CDR3 in amino acids: CASSLTSGDYEQFF. The CDR3 region has the DNA TGTGCCAGCAGCTTAACTAGCGGAGACTATGAGCAGTTCTTC.

This rearrangement joins TRBV7-8 to TRBJ2-1, with 11 bases fitting TRBD2. The CDR3 consists of 15 residues. The germline CDR1 and CDR2 sequences are SGHVS and FQNEAQ. Trimming cost V 5 bases and J 8 bases; bases outside gene matches: 8. The CDR3 is CASSSSGRAFDEQFF. The CDR3 bases are TGTGCCAGCAGCAGTAGCGGGAGGGCCTTTGATGAGCAGTTCTTC.

The chain links TRBV28 to TRBJ2-6; 7 positions match TRBD1. V shed 6 bases, J shed 0 bases, and the junction held 8 bases outside the gene matches. Germline-derived CDR1 and CDR2 are MDHEN and SYDVKM. The CDR3 is 17 amino acids. In nucleotides, the CDR3 is TGTGCCAGCAGAATCCGGGACAGCCCCTCTGGGGCCAACGTCCTGACTTTC. It translates to CASRIRDSPSGANVLTF.

This chain connects TRBV6-1 to TRBJ2-7, with TRBD2 matching over 11 bases. In germline, CDR1 is MNHNS, CDR2 SASEGT. Trimming at V came to 7 bases and at J to 5 bases, leaving 10 bases not matched to a gene. CDR3 length: 15 residues. The CDR3 nucleotides are TGTGCCAGCATATATGAACTAGCGGGGGTTAACGAGCAGTACTTC. It is translated as CASIYELAGVNEQYF.

This clone has more than one count but fewer than ten. The chain employs TRBV4-1 and TRBJ2-3; TRBD2 aligns across 7 bases. CDR3 length: 14 residues. Per the germline V gene, CDR1 is MGHRA and CDR2 is YSYEKL. V shed 1 base, J shed 9 bases, and the junction held 7 bases outside the gene matches. This CDR3 reads CASSQAGLVGTQYF. CDR3 nucleotide sequence: TGCGCCAGCAGCCAAGCTGGACTAGTGGGAACGCAGTATTTT.

The chain links TRBV14 to TRBJ1-1, with TRBD1 as a possible D gene (6 bases). There are 14 residues in the CDR3. V lost 2 bases and J lost 5, with 12 bases in between. From germline, CDR1 is SGHDN and CDR2 FVKESK. The CDR3 reads CASSQYQGRTEAFF. The CDR3 bases are TGTGCCAGCAGCCAATATCAGGGGCGAACTGAAGCTTTCTTT.

This sequence joins TRBV29-1 and TRBJ1-2; possibly TRBD1 for D (6 bases). This CDR3 has 13 residues. V was cut by 5 bases and J by 5 bases, with 15 bases left in between. CDR1 and CDR2 (germline): SQVTM, ANQGSEA. The CDR3 is CSVFGGGEYGYTF. DNA for the CDR3: TGCAGCGTTTTTGGGGGGGGCGAGTATGGCTACACCTTC.

The chain is built from TRBV28 and TRBJ2-7; tentatively, D is TRBD1 (6 bases). The CDR3 has 13 amino acids. Trimming took 5 bases from V and 2 from J, leaving 10 bases between them. The germline CDR1 and CDR2 sequences are MDHEN and SYDVKM. The CDR3 reads CASSRGGTYEQYF. The CDR3 DNA is TGTGCCAGCAGTCGAGGGGGAACCTACGAGCAGTACTTC.

In its sample, this clone was seen once. The chain links TRBV5-1 to TRBJ1-1; D unclear. Germline V gives CDR1 SGHRS, CDR2 YFSETQ. The germline V and J ends were trimmed by 0 bases and 0 bases, with 9 bases remaining between them. The CDR3 consists of 15 residues. The CDR3 loop reads CASSLGAKLNTEAFF. CDR3 nucleotides: TGCGCCAGCAGCTTGGGGGCTAAGCTGAACACTGAAGCTTTCTTT.

This chain uses TRBV30 with TRBJ2-5, with D perhaps TRBD1 or TRBD2 (5 bases each). Trimming pared 3 bases from V and 4 bases from J, leaving 15 bases between. The V gene's germline CDR1 is GTSNPN and CDR2 SVGIG (reference sequence). The CDR3 totals 14 residues. This chain's CDR3 is CAWRYPGTRETQYF. DNA for the CDR3: TGTGCCTGGAGGTATCCGGGGACGCGAGAGACCCAGTACTTC. The whole variable domain, remainder taken from reference TRBV30 and TRBJ2-5, is SQTIHQWPATLVQPVGSPLSLECTVEGTSNPNLYWYRQAAGRGLQLLFYSVGIGQISSEVPQNLSASRPQDRQFILSSKKLLLSDSGFYLCAWRYPGTRETQYFGPGTRLLVL.

The rearrangement joins TRBV25-1 to TRBJ1-2; possible D gene TRBD1, 6 bases. The length of the CDR3 is 13 residues. Germline V lookup: CDR1 MGHDK, CDR2 SYGVNS. V was clipped by 6 bases and J by 2 bases, with 10 bases between them. The CDR3 DNA is TGTGCCAGCAGAAGACAGGAAAACTATGGCTACACCTTC. Protein sequence: CASRRQENYGYTF.

The chain employs TRBV5-4 and TRBJ1-4, with 10 bases lining up with TRBD1. CDR1 is SGHNT and CDR2 is YYREEE in the germline V gene (reference sequence). Trimming took 4 bases from V and 6 from J; bases not matched to a gene: 3. The CDR3 is made up of 14 amino acids. CDR3 coding DNA: TGTGCCAGCAGCCGACAGGGGGCAGATGAAAAACTGTTTTTT. This encodes CASSRQGADEKLFF.

This rearrangement joins TRBV7-2 to TRBJ1-2; 7 nucleotides align to TRBD1. Germline values: CDR1 SGHTA, CDR2 FQGNSA. J gave up 5 bases and V 5 bases, and 5 bases lay outside the gene matches. The CDR3 extends over 13 amino acids. In nucleotides, the CDR3 is TGTGCCAGCAGCCCAGGGGGATTATATGGCTACACCTTC. Its translation is CASSPGGLYGYTF.